This T cell receptor (beta chain) was retrieved from a study of blood T cell repertoires in COVID-19 (dated by TCRdb to about 2020). With regard to the full study: Samples covering the acute and convalescent phases of COVID-19 were provided by collaborators in the United States, Italy and Spain. The prospective study material was composed of cDNA or gDNA derived from T cells, B-cell-depleted T cells, or PBMCs. Deeply sampled blood TCRbeta repertoires from subjects exposed to, actively infected with, or recovered from COVID-19 were included in the dataset. The repertoires were made available in a free public database intended to serve as a resource for research on the immune response to SARS-CoV-2. Samples were obtained from the ongoing ImmuneRACE study (first 160 participants) and from 1,000 to 1,500 subjects provided by 6 global collaborators. Nearly every sample came with metadata listing a de-identified subject ID, COVID-19 status, age in years and sex. Where available, HLA class I and class II types were taken from metadata supplied by the sample provider and were not determined by assay-based typing.

TCRbeta CDR3 regions were amplified from genomic DNA by means of the immunoSEQ Assay, a bias-controlled multiplex PCR. The original pipeline was this. The number of nucleated cells in each sample was estimated by amplification of reference gene primers within the assay. To quantify the absolute abundance of each unique TCRbeta CDR3 rearrangement, sequence reads were collapsed and filtered. Productive Simpson clonality was computed per sample as the square root of Simpson's diversity index over productive rearrangements. TCRdb provides this immuneACCESS table in a form limited to in-frame rearrangements. Some clones are lacking; in checked studies, under half of them reflect an unresolved V gene, and why the rest are absent is not known. That table furnishes V, J and clone size, whereas the DNA furnished D and trimming. A total of about 250,000 clones appear in this sample, 65% to 85% of them only once. Around 5.4% of the sample comes from the top ten.

The collaborating institutions used their own protocols to collect whole blood in K2EDTA tubes. For TCRbeta analysis, collaborators shipped samples in one of three forms: frozen whole blood, isolated PBMCs, or DNA extracted from either of those sample types. Note on this clone: Its antigen is currently not known. It has no much larger one-base neighbor in the sample; base qualities were not kept.

Counted from cysteine to phenylalanine, this CDR3 has 14 amino acids. Only CDR3 DNA remains: 42 bases, in frame from the first base. V drops 3 bases and J drops 7 bases, leaving 16 bases in between. The germline V gene specifies SGHAT as CDR1 and FQNNGV as CDR2. General conclusions and limits of the study: How much clinical and demographic metadata was included differed by source and by participant, and the metadata was provided uncurated.

The sample taken for sequencing was peripheral blood. This TCR derives from an elderly man with acute or convalescent COVID-19. Here the chain combines TRBV11-2 and TRBJ2-7; no D gene can be assigned with confidence. The nucleotide sequence reads as follows: TGTGCCAGCAGCTTCAATCCCTCGAACATAGAGCAGTACTTC. Its protein is CASSFNPSNIEQYF.